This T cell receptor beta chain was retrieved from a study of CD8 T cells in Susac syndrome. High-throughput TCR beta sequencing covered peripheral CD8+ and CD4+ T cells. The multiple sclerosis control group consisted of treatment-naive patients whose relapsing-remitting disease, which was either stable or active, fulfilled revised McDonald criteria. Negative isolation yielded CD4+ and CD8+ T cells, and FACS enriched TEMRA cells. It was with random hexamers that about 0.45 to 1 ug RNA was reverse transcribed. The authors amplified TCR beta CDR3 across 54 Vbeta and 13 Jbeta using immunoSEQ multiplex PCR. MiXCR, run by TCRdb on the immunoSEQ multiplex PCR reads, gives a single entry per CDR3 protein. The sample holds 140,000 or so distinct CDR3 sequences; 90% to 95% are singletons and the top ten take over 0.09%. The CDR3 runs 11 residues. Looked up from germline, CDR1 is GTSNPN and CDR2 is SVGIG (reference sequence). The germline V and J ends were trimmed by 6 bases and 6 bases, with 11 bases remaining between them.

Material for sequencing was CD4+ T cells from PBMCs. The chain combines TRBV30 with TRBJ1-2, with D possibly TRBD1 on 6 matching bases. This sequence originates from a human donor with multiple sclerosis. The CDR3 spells CACRTAHGYTF. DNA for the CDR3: TGTGCCTGCAGGACAGCCCATGGCTACACCTTC. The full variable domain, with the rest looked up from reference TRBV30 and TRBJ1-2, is SQTIHQWPATLVQPVGSPLSLECTVEGTSNPNLYWYRQAAGRGLQLLFYSVGIGQISSEVPQNLSASRPQDRQFILSSKKLLLSDSGFYLCACRTAHGYTFGSGTRLTVV.